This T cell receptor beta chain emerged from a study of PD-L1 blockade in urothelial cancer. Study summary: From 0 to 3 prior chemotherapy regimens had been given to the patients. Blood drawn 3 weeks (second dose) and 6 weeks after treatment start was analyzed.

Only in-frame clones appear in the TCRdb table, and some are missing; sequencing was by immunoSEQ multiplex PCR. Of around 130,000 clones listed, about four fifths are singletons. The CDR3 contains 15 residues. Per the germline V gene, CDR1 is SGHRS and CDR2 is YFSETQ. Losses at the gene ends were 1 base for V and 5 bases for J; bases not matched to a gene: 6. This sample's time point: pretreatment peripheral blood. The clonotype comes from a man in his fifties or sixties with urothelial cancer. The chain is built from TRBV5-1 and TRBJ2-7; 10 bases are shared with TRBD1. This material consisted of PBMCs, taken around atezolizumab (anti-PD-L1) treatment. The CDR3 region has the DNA TGCGCCAGCAGCTTGCAAGGACAGGGGGTCGACGAGCAGTACTTC. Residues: CASSLQGQGVDEQYF.